Described below is a single T cell receptor (beta chain) sequence and its context. The CDR3 covers 13 residues. Germline lookup yields CDR1 SGHNT and CDR2 YYREEE (reference sequence). V was clipped by 4 bases and J by 3 bases, with 11 bases between them. Sequencing was performed with immunoSEQ multiplex PCR; in TCRdb, only in-frame clones are kept and a portion is missing. The sample lists approximately 2.3 million clones, approximately 93% occurring once. This sample was included in a study of shared clonotypes between healthy human individuals. This receptor was identified in a man younger than 35 in good health. Some clones in this sample may be carry-over from other donors' samples. This chain uses TRBV5-4 with TRBJ2-7; D remains unclear. The sequenced material came from naive CD4+ T cells from PBMCs. The sample's subset: CD45RA+ positively selected. The CDR3 region has the DNA TGTGCCAGCAGCCAGAAGAACAGCTACGAGCAGTACTTC. Protein product: CASSQKNSYEQYF.